This T cell receptor beta chain was obtained from a study of human T cells and chemical hapten exposure. Study processing details: Ranging from roughly 23,224 to 700,000, TCR counts per sample had a median value of about 96,000. MiXCR, run by TCRdb on the RACE reads, gives a single entry per CDR3 protein. TCRdb's processing, not the authors' own work, is the source of the V and J calls. The sample contains about 190,000 distinct CDR3 sequences, around 25% of which appear only once. Germline V gene data show CDR1 as ENHRY and CDR2 as SYGVKD. Between the trimmed V and J ends, which lost 2 bases and 5 bases, there was a span of 7 bases. The CDR3 loop spans 13 amino acids. The time point: patch test 3, about 24 weeks after DPC sensitization. Treatment meaning: therapeutic diphenylcyclopropenone sensitization with weekly scalp DPC.

This receptor was obtained from a woman between 40 and 55 years old with alopecia areata. Some clones in this sample may be carry-over from other donors' samples. The chain employs TRBV10-3 and TRBJ1-5; D unclear. The specimen comprised whole blood, sampled in connection with sensitization to the hapten diphenylcyclopropenone (DPC). CDR3 amino acids: CAISEGADQPQHF. The DNA for the CDR3 is TGTGCCATCAGTGAGGGAGCAGATCAGCCCCAGCATTTT.